The clone carrying this TCR beta chain was counted at least ten times. Its antigen remains unknown. V lost 5 bases and J lost 8, with 16 bases in between. The CDR3 is made up of 14 amino acids. TCRdb reprocessed the 5' RACE reads via MiXCR and lists one record per CDR3 protein. The repertoire holds under 450,000 distinct CDR3 sequences, with 18% as singletons. This sample is part of a study of identical twins. Healthy Caucasians, and only they, were the donors. Study conclusions and caveats: Where beta out-of-frame sequences were concerned, excess twin sharing was weaker.

The TCR was taken from a man aged 50 or older in good health. What was sequenced was naive T cells sorted from blood. V gene TRBV12-3 or TRBV12-4 combines with J gene TRBJ2-1; D gene ambiguous. The chain's CDR3 is CASSIRPVSDEQFF. The DNA of the CDR3 is TGTGCCAGCAGTATCAGACCAGTCTCTGATGAGCAGTTCTTC.